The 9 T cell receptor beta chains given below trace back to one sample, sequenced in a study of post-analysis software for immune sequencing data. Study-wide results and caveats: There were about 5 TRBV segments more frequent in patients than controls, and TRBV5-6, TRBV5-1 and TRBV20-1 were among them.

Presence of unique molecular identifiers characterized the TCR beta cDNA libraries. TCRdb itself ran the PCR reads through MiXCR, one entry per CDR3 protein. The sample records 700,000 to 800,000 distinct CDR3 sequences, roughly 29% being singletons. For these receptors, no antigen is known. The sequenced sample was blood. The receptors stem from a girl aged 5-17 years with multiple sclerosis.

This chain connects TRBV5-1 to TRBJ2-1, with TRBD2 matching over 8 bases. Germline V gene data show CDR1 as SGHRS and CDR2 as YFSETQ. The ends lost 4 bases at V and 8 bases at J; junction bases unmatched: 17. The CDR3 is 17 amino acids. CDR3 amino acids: CASSPGGLAGSTYEQFF. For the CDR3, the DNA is TGCGCCAGCAGCCCGGGGGGGTTAGCGGGGAGCACCTATGAGCAGTTCTTC.

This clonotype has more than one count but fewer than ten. CDR3 loop: CSAIRDEQFF. CDR3 nucleotides: TGCAGTGCCATTAGGGATGAGCAGTTCTTC. This chain joins TRBV20-1 and TRBJ2-1; D unclear. This CDR3 contains 10 residues. Germline V gene lookup returns CDR1 DFQATT and CDR2 SNEGSKA (reference sequence). Trimming left V 6 bases short and J 8 bases short, with 8 bases between.

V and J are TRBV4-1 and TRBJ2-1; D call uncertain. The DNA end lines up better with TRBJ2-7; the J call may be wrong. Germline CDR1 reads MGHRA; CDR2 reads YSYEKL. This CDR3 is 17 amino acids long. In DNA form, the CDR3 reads TGCGCCAGCAGCCAAGATCACCCCCCGACCTCCTACAATGAGCAGTACTTC. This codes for CASSQDHPPTSYNEQYF.

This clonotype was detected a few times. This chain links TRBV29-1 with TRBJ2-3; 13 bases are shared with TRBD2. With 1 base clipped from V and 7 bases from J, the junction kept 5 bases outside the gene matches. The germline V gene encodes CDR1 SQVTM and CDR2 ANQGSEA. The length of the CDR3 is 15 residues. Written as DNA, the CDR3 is TGCAGCGTTGAAGGACTAGCGGGGGGCAGACATACGCAGTATTTT. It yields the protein CSVEGLAGGRHTQYF.

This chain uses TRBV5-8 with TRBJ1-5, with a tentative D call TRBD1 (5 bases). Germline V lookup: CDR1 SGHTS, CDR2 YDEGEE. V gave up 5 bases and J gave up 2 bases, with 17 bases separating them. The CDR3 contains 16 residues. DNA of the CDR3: TGTGCCAGCAGAAAGGCGGCAGGGCCTGGCAATCAGCCCCAGCATTTT. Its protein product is CASRKAAGPGNQPQHF. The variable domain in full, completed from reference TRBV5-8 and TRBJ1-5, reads EAGVTQSPTHLIKTRGQQATLRCSPISGHTSVYWYQQALGLGLQFLLWYDEGEERNRGNFPPRFSGRQFPNYSSELNVNALELEDSALYLCASRKAAGPGNQPQHFGDGTRLSIL.

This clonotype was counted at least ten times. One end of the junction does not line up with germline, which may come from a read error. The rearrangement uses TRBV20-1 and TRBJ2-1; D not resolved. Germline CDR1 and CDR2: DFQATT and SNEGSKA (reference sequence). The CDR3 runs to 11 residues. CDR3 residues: CSARVVNEQFF. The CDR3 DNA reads TGCAGTGCAAGAGTGGTGAATGAGCAGTTCTTC.

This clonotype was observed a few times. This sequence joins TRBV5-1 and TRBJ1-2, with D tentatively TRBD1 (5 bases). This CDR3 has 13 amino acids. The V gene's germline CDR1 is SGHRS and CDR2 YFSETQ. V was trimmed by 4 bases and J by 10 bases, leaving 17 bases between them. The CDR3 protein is CASSLLTAMDYTF. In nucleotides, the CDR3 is TGCGCCAGCAGCCTACTGACAGCTATGGACTACACCTTC.

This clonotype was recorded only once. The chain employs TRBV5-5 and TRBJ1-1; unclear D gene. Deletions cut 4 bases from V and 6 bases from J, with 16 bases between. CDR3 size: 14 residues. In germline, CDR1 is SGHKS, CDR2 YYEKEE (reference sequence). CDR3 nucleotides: TGTGCCAGCAGCCTGGGCTTGGGCGTCGCTGAAGCTTTCTTT. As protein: CASSLGLGVAEAFF.

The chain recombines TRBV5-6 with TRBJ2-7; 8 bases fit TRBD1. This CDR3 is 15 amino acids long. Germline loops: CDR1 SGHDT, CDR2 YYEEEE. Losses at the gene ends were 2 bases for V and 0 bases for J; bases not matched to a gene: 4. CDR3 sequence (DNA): TGTGCCAGCAGCTTCTCAGGGGGCGCCTCCTACGAGCAGTACTTC. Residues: CASSFSGGASYEQYF.